This T cell receptor beta chain derives from a study of blood T cells in healthy people across ages. A second PCR, run for roughly 7 to 11 cycles, used a sample-barcoded 5' primer plus a J-beta primer mix. TCRdb passed the 5' RACE reads through MiXCR, listing each CDR3 protein once. The table includes 1,300,000 or so distinct CDR3 sequences, 55% to 75% detected once. With 1 base removed from V and 7 bases from J, the gap between germline ends came to 17 bases. Germline V gene lookup returns CDR1 SGHTA and CDR2 FQGNSA. The CDR3 covers 16 residues. Input material: blood. The chain couples TRBV7-2 to TRBJ2-4, with a tentative D call TRBD2 (5 bases). The TCR was taken from a man between 18 and 35 years old in good health. The CDR3 loop is CASSLVEGLRSNIQYF. The CDR3 coding sequence is TGTGCCAGCAGCTTAGTTGAGGGATTAAGGTCGAACATTCAGTACTTC.